These T cell receptor beta chains were read from a single sample in a study of T cell responses to AZD1222 COVID-19 vaccine. Data came from immunoSEQ multiplex PCR; TCRdb stores just in-frame clones and leaves some out. The sample holds 130,000 or so clones, around 90% seen once. This specimen consisted of peripheral blood, obtained on day 0 of AZD1222 vaccination. The receptor source for this set is an adult in good health. Each CDR3 is given without its conserved first and last residue. Part of the rows lack a size; the others show once, few, many or a class for expanded clones.

J	V	size	CDR3
TRBJ2-2	TRBV5-1	-	ASSSSIGGAGELF
TRBJ2-1	TRBV9	-	ASSVELAGNNEQF
TRBJ1-5	TRBV30	-	AWAGAPGAAQH
TRBJ2-4	TRBV19	-	ASSKEIAKNIQY
TRBJ1-5	TRBV28	-	ASSLTGGGQPQH
TRBJ1-5	TRBV19	-	ASTSRDTRRRAQH
TRBJ2-3	TRBV9	-	ASSLNADTQY
TRBJ1-2	TRBV7-8	-	ASSLGTGGNGYT
TRBJ1-1	TRBV10-1	few	ASSPPVVAEAF
TRBJ1-5	TRBV19	once	ASSPQGGGSGNQPQH
TRBJ2-2	TRBV28	-	ASRPNTGELF
TRBJ1-1	TRBV5-8	-	ASSMIGGALGNTEAF
TRBJ1-5	TRBV2	once	ASNSRLNQPQH
TRBJ2-5	TRBV28	-	ASSLETQY
TRBJ1-1	TRBV5-4	-	ASSAQQGGGTEAF
TRBJ1-5	TRBV10-2	-	ASSERDQPQH
TRBJ2-6	TRBV2	-	ASSAQGGSGANVLT
TRBJ2-1	TRBV11-2	-	ASSRSFAGASYNEQF
TRBJ1-4	TRBV19	-	ASSPYLDREGLGGLF
TRBJ1-2	TRBV29-1	once	SVRPRGPSFGYT
TRBJ1-1	TRBV19	-	ASSIRGNTEAF
TRBJ1-2	TRBV7-9	few	ASSSSDRGTGGYT